The clone carrying this T cell receptor beta chain showed up just a few times. TCRdb keeps only in-frame clones here, not all; method: immunoSEQ multiplex PCR. The repertoire consists of 350,000 to 450,000 clones, with roughly 90% occurring once and the leading ten covering 0.86%. This record belongs to a study of blood T cell repertoires in COVID-19. The CDR3 is made up of 14 amino acids. Trimming pared 4 bases from V and 3 bases from J, leaving 13 bases between. CDR1 and CDR2 (germline): MNHEY, SVGEGT. The material sequenced was PBMCs or T cells enriched from blood (not recorded which). This clonotype was sampled from a woman aged 40 to 50 who had been exposed to COVID-19. The rearrangement joins TRBV6-2 or TRBV6-3 to TRBJ2-7; possible D gene TRBD2, 6 bases. The CDR3 bases are TGTGCCAGCAGTTTGCCGGGAGCCAACTACGAGCAGTACTTC. Its protein product is CASSLPGANYEQYF.